Included here is one T cell receptor beta chain sequence, with context. Trimming cost V 6 bases and J 1 base; bases outside gene matches: 8. Per the germline V gene, CDR1 is MNHEY and CDR2 is SMNVEV (reference sequence). CDR3 size: 15 residues. This entry comes from a study of blood T cell repertoires in COVID-19. Study at large: From the United States, Italy and Spain came samples of acute and convalescent COVID-19.

Profiling relied on immunoSEQ multiplex PCR, and the TCRdb table lists in-frame clones only, not all of them. The sample has fewer than 70,000 clones; 75% to 85% are singletons. The receptor was derived from a man aged 50-59 years with acute or convalescent COVID-19. Sequencing input: peripheral blood. V usage is TRBV27 and J usage is TRBJ1-1; 7 nucleotides agree with TRBD1. The CDR3: CASRGTGAPNTEAFF. The DNA of the CDR3 is TGTGCCAGCAGGGGTACAGGGGCCCCGAACACTGAAGCTTTCTTT.